This record covers a single T cell receptor (beta chain). Data came from immunoSEQ multiplex PCR; TCRdb stores just in-frame clones and leaves some out. The sample records about 130,000 clones, just under 95% being singletons. This CDR3 contains 16 residues. Germline CDR1 is SGDLS and CDR2 is YYNGEE. With 5 bases removed from V and 4 bases from J, the gap between germline ends came to 18 bases. The record originates from a study of control samples from healthy donors and cancer patients. The TCR was taken from a man between 18 and 29 years old in good health. The rearrangement links TRBV9 to TRBJ2-2, with D possibly matching TRBD1 (6 bases). Sequenced input: blood. The CDR3 region is CASSTTATGPTGELFF. The CDR3 coding sequence is TGTGCCAGCAGTACAACCGCGACAGGCCCCACCGGGGAGCTGTTTTTT.